This TCR beta chain was identified in a study of cytomegalovirus exposure and HLA in healthy donors. Overall study results and limits: Later analysis associated a missense DCLRE1C variant with TCR beta V- and J-gene trimming. Available immune exposure information was restricted to CMV serostatus only.

Remarks on this clone: Antigen specificity is unknown.

Researchers ran the PCR with 60 Vbeta and 13 Jbeta primers. Only in-frame clones appear in the TCRdb table, and some are missing; sequencing was by immunoSEQ multiplex PCR. The sample has fewer than 150,000 clones; 60% to 80% are singletons. Germline V gene sequence: CDR1 SGHTA, CDR2 FQGNSA. CDR3 length equals 14 residues. The ends were cut back, 5 bases at V and 4 bases at J, with 12 bases in the middle. Sample: PBMCs. This chain joins TRBV7-2 and TRBJ1-5, with D perhaps matching TRBD1 (5 bases). This clonotype was sampled from a man aged 45-60 years in good health and CMV-seropositive. The CDR3 protein is CASSPNRINQPQHF. The CDR3 DNA is TGTGCCAGCAGCCCGAACAGGATAAATCAGCCCCAGCATTTT.